This TCR beta chain comes out of a study of cytomegalovirus exposure and HLA in healthy donors. Notes on the study in general: Later analysis reportedly placed an Asian-associated ancestry cluster below the roughly 690-donor mean in N-insertions. In vitro work confirmed that a few CMV-associated chains recognize CMV antigens. Being indistinguishable, some V segments were excluded, TRBV6-2 and TRBV6-3 among them.

This clone has just one count. Its antigen is still unknown. The donors gave bone marrow, and they were healthy. The germline V and J ends were trimmed by 10 bases and 1 base, with 14 bases remaining between them. Germline V gives CDR1 WNHNN, CDR2 SYGVQD (reference sequence). This CDR3 has 13 residues. It was with 60 Vbeta and 13 Jbeta primers that the PCR ran. The protocol was immunoSEQ multiplex PCR, while the TCRdb copy is restricted to in-frame clones and leaves out a portion. This sample has approximately 100,000 clones; about 80% occur once, and the top ten carry approximately 11%. The material sequenced was PBMCs. The chain uses TRBV10-1 and TRBJ2-7, with D perhaps TRBD2 (7 bases). The TCR sequence derives from a man aged 18 to 30 in good health and CMV-seropositive. CDR3 nucleotide sequence: TGCGCCACCTCGGGGGGCCCGTCCTACGAGCAGTACTTC. Translating gives CATSGGPSYEQYF.